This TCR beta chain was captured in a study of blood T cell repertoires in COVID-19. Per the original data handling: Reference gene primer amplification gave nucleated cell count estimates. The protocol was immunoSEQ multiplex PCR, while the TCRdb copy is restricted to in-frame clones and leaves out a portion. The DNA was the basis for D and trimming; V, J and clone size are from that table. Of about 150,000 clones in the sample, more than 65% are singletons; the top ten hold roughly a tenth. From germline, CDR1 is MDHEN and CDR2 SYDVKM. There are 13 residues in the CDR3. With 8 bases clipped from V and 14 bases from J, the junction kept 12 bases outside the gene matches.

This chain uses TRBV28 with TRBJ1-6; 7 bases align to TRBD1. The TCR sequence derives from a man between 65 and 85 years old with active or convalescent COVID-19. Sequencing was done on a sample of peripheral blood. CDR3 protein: CASLGTARSSLHF. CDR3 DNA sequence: TGTGCCAGCCTGGGGACAGCGCGGTCATCCCTCCACTTT.